The entry below describes one TCR beta chain. Its antigen is currently unknown. This record comes from a study of cytomegalovirus exposure and HLA in healthy donors. Across the whole study: A later analysis reported the same platform for the 110 or so validation repertoires and the 500 to 750 first-cohort repertoires. Study-wide points: Rarity marked most TCR sequences, yet some public TCRs occurred in many donors. A few CMV-associated chains were confirmed in vitro to be specific for CMV antigens.

The germline V gene has CDR1 GTSNPN and CDR2 SVGIG (reference sequence). The CDR3 is 15 amino acids. V was trimmed by 0 bases and J by 2 bases, leaving 13 bases between them. Clones were read by immunoSEQ multiplex PCR, and TCRdb kept only the in-frame ones, dropping some. The data hold some 74,000 clones, with 93% observed a single time. The V call is TRBV30, the J call TRBJ1-2; D is perhaps TRBD1 (6 bases). Sequenced sample: PBMCs. The source of this sequence is a woman aged 30 to 39 in good health and CMV-seronegative. This CDR3 is CAWSVQGNSNYGYTF. The CDR3 coding sequence is TGTGCCTGGAGTGTACAGGGAAATTCGAACTATGGCTACACCTTC.